This paragraph reports one T cell receptor beta chain. Its specificity is unknown. Every donor was a healthy person donating bone marrow. This record belongs to a study of cytomegalovirus exposure and HLA in healthy donors. Points from the study as a whole: In a later analysis, TCR beta V- and J-gene trimming showed a link to a missense DCLRE1C variant. CMV antigen specificity of a few CMV-associated chains was confirmed in vitro.

It was with 60 Vbeta and 13 Jbeta primers that the PCR ran. Using immunoSEQ multiplex PCR, the repertoire was profiled, and TCRdb retains in-frame clones only, with some absent. The sample lists about 84,000 clones; more than 50% were seen once. V was cut by 4 bases and J by 1 base, with 7 bases left in between. Germline CDR1 is SNHLY and CDR2 is FYNNEI. This CDR3 is built from 13 residues. This chain uses TRBV2 with TRBJ1-1; D remains ambiguous. The source material was PBMCs. The receptor was isolated from a woman aged 40 to 49 in good health and CMV-seropositive. This CDR3 reads CASSASQNTEAFF. The CDR3 DNA is TGTGCCAGCAGTGCGAGCCAGAACACTGAAGCTTTCTTT.